Below are 22 T cell receptor beta chains sequenced from a single sample in a study of healthy donors' naive CD4 and CD8 T cells (dated by TCRdb to 2013 to 2016). The listed sequencing device is 454 GS FLX Titanium. A previously published linear amplification protocol was used to build TCR libraries from approximately 480 ng of total RNA. TCRdb ran its own pipeline on the public reads, namely fastp trimming at Q25 and MiXCR clone calling, and kept in-frame beta chains. Every distinct CDR3 protein forms one entry, paired with its most common genes and DNA. This sample holds approximately 180,000 distinct CDR3 sequences; 65% to 75% were observed only once. The top ten clonotypes cover 2.3% of the sample. Sequencing input: naive CD4+ and CD8+ T cells sorted from blood, pooled from several donors. The sample's cell subset or site label, decoded: FACS-sorted naive CD4+ (CD45RO-CD45RA+) and naive CD8+ (CD45RA+CD27bright) T cells. The receptors stem from a pool of human donors in good health; the sample pools cells from several healthy donors.

The chain joins TRBV6-1 to TRBJ1-6; the D is unclear. V was trimmed by 5 bases and J by 7 bases, leaving 21 bases between them. The CDR3 covers 17 residues. The V gene's germline CDR1 is MNHNS and CDR2 SASEGT. The CDR3 spells CASSYTLRLGGNSPLHF. The CDR3 nucleotides read TGTGCCAGCAGTTATACTTTAAGGCTGGGTGGGAATTCACCCCTCCACTTT.

This clonotype was seen only a few times. This chain joins TRBV5-1 and TRBJ2-7; D gene ambiguous. Germline-derived CDR1 and CDR2 are SGHRS and YFSETQ. V gave up 0 bases and J gave up 1 base, with 5 bases separating them. The CDR3 totals 13 residues. CDR3 protein: CASSLEQSYEQYF. In DNA, the CDR3 is TGCGCCAGCAGCTTGGAACAGTCCTACGAGCAGTACTTC.

This clonotype was seen a few times. The V call is TRBV5-5, the J call TRBJ2-1, with D perhaps TRBD1 (6 bases). Germline V gene data show CDR1 as SGHKS and CDR2 as YYEKEE (reference sequence). The length of the CDR3 is 15 residues. The V and J ends lost 0 bases and 3 bases respectively, with 10 bases between them. This CDR3 reads CASSLGTGSYNEQFF. The CDR3 DNA follows: TGTGCCAGCAGCTTGGGTACAGGGAGCTACAATGAGCAGTTCTTC.

The chain employs TRBV12-3 or TRBV12-4 and TRBJ1-6, with no clear D. The ends were cut back, 6 bases at V and 6 bases at J, with 15 bases in the middle. The CDR3 spans 15 residues. Here the CDR3 reads CASSPTLAPNSPLHF. The DNA for the CDR3 is TGTGCCAGCAGCCCGACCCTAGCCCCTAATTCACCCCTCCACTTT.

The chain joins TRBV19 to TRBJ2-7, with D uncertain. The germline V gene has CDR1 LNHDA and CDR2 SQIVND (reference sequence). V shed 5 bases and J shed 2 bases, with 13 bases lying between them. The CDR3 runs to 14 residues. The CDR3 nucleotides are TGTGCCAGTAGTCCCCGGGCAGGAGCCTACGAGCAGTACGTC. It encodes CASSPRAGAYEQYV.

The chain combines TRBV12-3 or TRBV12-4 with TRBJ2-7; D uncertain. Trimming pared 6 bases from V and 4 bases from J, leaving 16 bases between. The CDR3 is 14 residues long. For the CDR3, the DNA is TGTGCCAGCAGCCTGGGCCTTTCTCTATACGAGCAGTACTTC. It is translated as CASSLGLSLYEQYF.

The rearrangement joins TRBV7-8 to TRBJ2-7, with a weak D call TRBD1 (6 bases). The CDR3 is made up of 15 amino acids. CDR1 and CDR2 (germline): SGHVS, FQNEAQ. V lost 1 base to trimming and J lost 2 bases, with 12 bases between them. In DNA, the CDR3 is TGTGCCAGCAGCTTAGGTACAGGGTATCCCTACGAGCAGTACTTC. Its translation is CASSLGTGYPYEQYF.

This sequence joins TRBV19 and TRBJ1-1; D not certain. Trimming stripped 5 bases from V and 4 bases from J, with 11 bases between. CDR1 is LNHDA, CDR2 SQIVND, per germline (reference sequence). The CDR3 has 13 amino acids. The CDR3 reads CASSGSWSTEAFF. Written as DNA, the CDR3 is TGTGCCAGTAGTGGCTCATGGTCCACTGAAGCTTTCTTT.

The rearrangement uses TRBV6-5 and TRBJ2-3, with 9 bases fitting TRBD2. The germline V gene encodes CDR1 MNHEY and CDR2 SVGAGI. Trimming removed 2 bases from V and 6 bases from J; junction bases left unmatched: 6. The CDR3 consists of 15 residues. The CDR3, as DNA: TGTGCCAGCAGTTACGGCGGGAGGGGTAAGGATACGCAGTATTTT. Translation: CASSYGGRGKDTQYF.

The rearrangement joins TRBV19 to TRBJ1-1, with 10 bases fitting TRBD1. V shed 1 base and J 5 bases; nucleotides not matched to a gene: 4. Germline assignment: CDR1 LNHDA and CDR2 SQIVND (reference sequence). The CDR3 contains 15 residues. This CDR3 reads CASSIVGQGRTEAFF. The CDR3 region has the DNA TGTGCCAGTAGTATAGTGGGACAGGGGAGGACTGAAGCTTTCTTT.

This clonotype was detected once. The rearrangement uses TRBV18 and TRBJ2-1, with D tentatively TRBD2 (5 bases). V dropped 3 bases and J dropped 0 bases, with 12 bases sitting between them. This CDR3 region has 16 residues. The germline V gene has CDR1 KGHSH and CDR2 LQKENI. The CDR3 is CASSPLTSSSYNEQFF. The CDR3 DNA reads TGTGCCAGCTCACCCCTCACTAGTAGCTCCTACAATGAGCAGTTCTTC.

The chain joins TRBV6-5 to TRBJ1-1; possibly TRBD1 for D (5 bases). Trimming stripped 0 bases from V and 0 bases from J, with 14 bases between. CDR1 is MNHEY and CDR2 is SVGAGI in the germline V gene. This CDR3 is 17 amino acids long. CDR3 DNA sequence: TGTGCCAGCAGTTACTCCTGGGGCGGGGGATTGAACACTGAAGCTTTCTTT. Its translation is CASSYSWGGGLNTEAFF.

The chain combines TRBV6-2 or TRBV6-3 with TRBJ2-5; D might be TRBD2 (5 bases). Per germline, CDR1 MNHEY and CDR2 SVGEGT. The V and J ends lost 2 bases and 5 bases respectively, with 9 bases between them. This CDR3 is 13 amino acids long. The DNA of the CDR3 is TGTGCCAGCAGTTACGGGAGAGTTGAGACCCAGTACTTC. Amino acids: CASSYGRVETQYF.

V is TRBV12-3 or TRBV12-4 and J is TRBJ1-2; 8 positions match TRBD1. V was clipped by 6 bases and J by 2 bases; unmatched bases: 8. This CDR3 region has 15 residues. In nucleotides, the CDR3 is TGTGCCAGCAGGAAGACAGGGGACGTAAACTATGGCTACACCTTC. Its translation is CASRKTGDVNYGYTF.

The table lists this clonotype with a few counts. V and J are TRBV12-3 or TRBV12-4 and TRBJ2-2; D gene ambiguous. Trimming took 6 bases from V and 4 from J, leaving 6 bases between them. The CDR3 runs 12 residues. The CDR3 DNA reads TGTGCCAGCAGCCCTGGCACCGGGGAGCTGTTTTTT. Translation: CASSPGTGELFF.

The chain recombines TRBV10-3 with TRBJ1-1; D unresolved. Germline V gene data show CDR1 as ENHRY and CDR2 as SYGVKD. V gave up 3 bases and J gave up 0 bases, with 8 bases separating them. There are 14 residues in the CDR3. The CDR3, as DNA: TGTGCCATCAGTGAACTGGAGGTGAACACTGAAGCTTTCTTT. Residues: CAISELEVNTEAFF.

The chain recombines TRBV29-1 with TRBJ2-7; no reliable D call. The CDR3 runs 13 residues. Trimming cost V 7 bases and J 2 bases, with 15 bases left between them. Per the germline V gene, CDR1 is SQVTM and CDR2 is ANQGSEA. CDR3 residues: CSAQEAGTYEQYF. CDR3 sequence (DNA): TGCAGCGCCCAGGAAGCAGGCACCTACGAGCAGTACTTC.

This clonotype was detected only a few times. The chain uses TRBV29-1 and TRBJ1-1, with D possibly matching TRBD1 (5 bases). Trimming removed 6 bases from V and 0 bases from J, with 23 bases in between. The germline gives CDR1 SQVTM, CDR2 ANQGSEA. This CDR3 is 17 amino acids long. The DNA for the CDR3 is TGCAGCGTGGAACTGGGGCAAAGGAGGAGGATGAACACTGAAGCTTTCTTT. Residues: CSVELGQRRRMNTEAFF.

The genes are TRBV18 and TRBJ1-2; 7 nucleotides align to TRBD1. Losses at the gene ends were 5 bases for V and 3 bases for J; bases not matched to a gene: 3. Germline V gives CDR1 KGHSH, CDR2 LQKENI. This CDR3 is 13 amino acids long. The CDR3 region has the DNA TGTGCCAGCTCAGGGACAGCCGACTATGGCTACACCTTC. As protein: CASSGTADYGYTF.

This chain uses TRBV10-3 with TRBJ2-1; no clear D. In germline, CDR1 is ENHRY, CDR2 SYGVKD. The CDR3 sequence is 14 residues long. Trimming pared 0 bases from V and 6 bases from J, leaving 9 bases between. The CDR3 spells CAISESRLSNEQFF. The CDR3, as DNA: TGTGCCATCAGTGAGTCGAGGCTATCCAATGAGCAGTTCTTC.

This CDR3 reads CASRTGVREGYNEQFF. CDR3 DNA: TGTGCCAGCAGAACTGGGGTGCGGGAGGGCTACAATGAGCAGTTCTTC. The rearrangement links TRBV12-3 or TRBV12-4 to TRBJ2-1, with TRBD2 matching 9 bases. This CDR3 contains 16 residues. Trimming removed 6 bases from V and 3 bases from J; junction bases left unmatched: 9.

The rearrangement joins TRBV6-5 to TRBJ1-1, with TRBD1 identical over 8 bases. CDR3 length: 17 residues. With 0 bases clipped from V and 0 bases from J, the junction kept 6 bases outside the gene matches. Germline CDR1 is MNHEY and CDR2 is SVGAGI. CDR3 nucleotides: TGTGCCAGCAGTTACTCTGGGCAGGGGGCTCTGAACACTGAAGCTTTCTTT. Its translation is CASSYSGQGALNTEAFF.